Listed below are T cell receptor beta chains from one sample, sequenced in a study of shared clonotypes between healthy human individuals. Repertoires were generated with immunoSEQ multiplex PCR, while TCRdb's copy carries only in-frame clones and drops some. This table has hundreds of thousands of clones, 74% appearing once. Sample: memory CD4+ T cells sorted from blood. These receptors all come from a young woman in good health. Both conserved end residues are part of each CDR3. The order of the fields is V gene, clone size, D gene, J gene, CDR3 DNA, CDR3 protein. D genes are given only for firm matches. Only some rows state a clone size, as once, few, many or a class for expanded clones.

V: TRBV5-4
size: .
D: .
J: TRBJ2-5
DNA: TGTGCCAGCAGCTTGGGGGAAGAGACCCAGTACTTC
CDR3: CASSLGEETQYF

V: TRBV20-1
size: many
D: .
J: TRBJ2-3
DNA: TGCAGTGTTAAACCGGGCCTTTTTTTGTATTTT
CDR3: CSVKPGLFLYF

V: TRBV18
size: .
D: .
J: TRBJ1-1
DNA: TGTGCCAGCTCACCAAATGGGGAGAACACTGAAGCTTTCTTT
CDR3: CASSPNGENTEAFF

V: TRBV18
size: .
D: .
J: TRBJ2-7
DNA: TGTGCCAGCTCACCAGACTCGGGGAACCGCGAGCAGTACTTC
CDR3: CASSPDSGNREQYF

V: TRBV4-1
size: .
D: .
J: TRBJ1-1
DNA: TGCGCCAGCAGCCAAGTGAGGGGGGGTGACTATGCCACTGAAGCTTTCTTT
CDR3: CASSQVRGGDYATEAFF

V: TRBV6-6
size: .
D: .
J: TRBJ1-3
DNA: TGTGCCAGCGAGGGAGAAGGAAACACCATATATTTT
CDR3: CASEGEGNTIYF

V: TRBV28
size: .
D: TRBD2
J: TRBJ2-1
DNA: TGTGCCCACACCGCGGTAGTGGCTAGCGGACACAATGAGCAGTTCTTC
CDR3: CAHTAVVASGHNEQFF

V: TRBV19
size: .
D: TRBD1
J: TRBJ2-7
DNA: TGTGCCAGCGGCCAGGGCAGGGGGTTACCCTACGAGCAGTACTTC
CDR3: CASGQGRGLPYEQYF

V: TRBV11-2
size: .
D: .
J: TRBJ1-1
DNA: TGTGCCAGCAGCTCACGGGTGAACACTGAAGCTTTCTTT
CDR3: CASSSRVNTEAFF

V: TRBV7-2
size: once
D: .
J: TRBJ2-3
DNA: TGTGCCAGCAGCACTAGTGCGCTAGTTCTAGATACGCAGTATTTT
CDR3: CASSTSALVLDTQYF

V: TRBV19
size: .
D: .
J: TRBJ1-5
DNA: TGTGCCAGTAGGGACGGAATGTATAGCAATCAGCCCCAGCATTTT
CDR3: CASRDGMYSNQPQHF

V: TRBV6-5
size: .
D: .
J: TRBJ2-3
DNA: TGTGCCAGCAAAGGGGCGCTTGGGGAGACAGATACGCAGTATTTT
CDR3: CASKGALGETDTQYF

V: TRBV5-4
size: .
D: .
J: TRBJ2-7
DNA: TGTGCCAGCAGCCCCCCAGGGGCCTCCTACGAGCAGTACTTC
CDR3: CASSPPGASYEQYF

V: TRBV20-1
size: .
D: .
J: TRBJ2-3
DNA: TGCAGTGCCCCCCGACTAGATACGCAGTATTTT
CDR3: CSAPRLDTQYF

V: TRBV7-9
size: .
D: .
J: TRBJ1-4
DNA: TGTGCCAGCAGCTTAGCGGGGCAGTTTAATGAAAAACTGTTTTTT
CDR3: CASSLAGQFNEKLFF

V: TRBV11-2
size: .
D: .
J: TRBJ2-5
DNA: TGTGCCAGCAGCTTAGGACTAAAAGAGACCCAGTACTTC
CDR3: CASSLGLKETQYF

V: TRBV5-5
size: .
D: .
J: TRBJ1-2
DNA: TGTGCCAGCAGCTTGGTGGGACTCCAAGCGGGGACTAACTATGGCTACACCTTC
CDR3: CASSLVGLQAGTNYGYTF

V: TRBV5-6
size: .
D: TRBD1
J: TRBJ1-1
DNA: TGTGCCAGCAGCTTGGCGGGCAGGGGGCTAGTGGGCACTGAAGCTTTCTTT
CDR3: CASSLAGRGLVGTEAFF

V: TRBV19
size: once
D: .
J: TRBJ2-7
DNA: TGTGCCAGTAGCCCATGGGGGAAGGGGAAGGAGTACGAGCAGTACTTC
CDR3: CASSPWGKGKEYEQYF

V: TRBV18
size: once
D: TRBD2
J: TRBJ2-1
DNA: TGTGCCAGCTCACCGGGACTAGACGATGAGCAGTTCTTC
CDR3: CASSPGLDDEQFF

V: TRBV18
size: .
D: TRBD2
J: TRBJ2-7
DNA: TGTGCCAGCTCACCTCCCGGACTAGCGGGCTCCTACGAGCAGTACTTC
CDR3: CASSPPGLAGSYEQYF

V: TRBV7-3
size: .
D: TRBD1
J: TRBJ2-3
DNA: TGTGCCAGCAGCTTGGGACAGCACACAGATACGCAGTATTTT
CDR3: CASSLGQHTDTQYF

V: TRBV5-6
size: once
D: .
J: TRBJ1-6
DNA: TGTGCCAGCAGTTGGCGCGGGACCTATAATTCACCCCTCCACTTT
CDR3: CASSWRGTYNSPLHF

V: TRBV19
size: once
D: TRBD2
J: TRBJ2-2
DNA: TGTGCCAGTAGTATCCGGACTAGCGGTTACACCGGGGAGCTGTTTTTT
CDR3: CASSIRTSGYTGELFF

V: TRBV5-5
size: .
D: .
J: TRBJ1-5
DNA: TGTGCCAGCAGCTCCTCGGGGGTGGGCAATCAGCCCCAGCATTTT
CDR3: CASSSSGVGNQPQHF

V: TRBV28
size: .
D: .
J: TRBJ1-2
DNA: TGTGCCAGCAGTTTAGGTTGGGCTTACAGGGTGAAAGACTATGGCTACACCTTC
CDR3: CASSLGWAYRVKDYGYTF

V: TRBV7-2
size: many
D: .
J: TRBJ2-5
DNA: TGTGCCAGCCGACGGGACGCCCTATCCACAGGGGAGACCCAGTACTTC
CDR3: CASRRDALSTGETQYF

V: TRBV27
size: .
D: TRBD1
J: TRBJ2-6
DNA: TGTGCCAGCAGTGGATGGACAGGGCGAGACTCTGGGGCCAACGTCCTGACTTTC
CDR3: CASSGWTGRDSGANVLTF

V: TRBV28
size: .
D: .
J: TRBJ2-7
DNA: TGTGCCAGCAGTTTATCCCCATTCATCTACGAGCAGTACTTC
CDR3: CASSLSPFIYEQYF

V: TRBV2
size: .
D: TRBD2
J: TRBJ2-7
DNA: TGTGCCAGCACGGTCCTAGCGGGGTCCTACGAGCAGTACTTC
CDR3: CASTVLAGSYEQYF

V: TRBV29-1
size: once
D: TRBD2
J: TRBJ2-5
DNA: TGCAGCGTTGTGGGACTAGCGGACCAAGAGACCCAGTACTTC
CDR3: CSVVGLADQETQYF

V: TRBV19
size: once
D: .
J: TRBJ2-5
DNA: TGTGCCAGTAGATCCACAGGGCAGACCCAGTACTTC
CDR3: CASRSTGQTQYF

V: TRBV7-2
size: .
D: .
J: TRBJ1-3
DNA: TGTGCCAGCAGTCCGGTCTCTGGAAACACCATATATTTT
CDR3: CASSPVSGNTIYF

V: TRBV29-1
size: .
D: .
J: TRBJ2-3
DNA: TGCAGCGTTGATACCTACACGTTAGATACGCAGTATTTT
CDR3: CSVDTYTLDTQYF

V: TRBV5-6
size: .
D: .
J: TRBJ1-2
DNA: TGTGCCAGCAGCTTGTTTAGGGACCGGTCCTATGGCTACACCTTC
CDR3: CASSLFRDRSYGYTF

V: TRBV11-3
size: .
D: .
J: TRBJ2-2
DNA: TGTGCCAGCAGCGGGAGTGGGACCGGGGAGCTGTTTTTT
CDR3: CASSGSGTGELFF